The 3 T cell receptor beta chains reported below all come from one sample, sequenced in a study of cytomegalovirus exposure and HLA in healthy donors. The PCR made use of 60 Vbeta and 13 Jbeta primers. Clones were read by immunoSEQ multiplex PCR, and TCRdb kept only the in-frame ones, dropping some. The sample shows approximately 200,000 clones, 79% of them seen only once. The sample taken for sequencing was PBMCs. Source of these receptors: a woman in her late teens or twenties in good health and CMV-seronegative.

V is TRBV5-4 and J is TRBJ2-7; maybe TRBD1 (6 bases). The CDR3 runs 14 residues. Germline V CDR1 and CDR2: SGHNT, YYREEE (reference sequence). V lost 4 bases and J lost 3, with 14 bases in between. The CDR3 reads CASSIAPGHYEQYF. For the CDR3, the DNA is TGTGCCAGCAGCATTGCTCCGGGACACTACGAGCAGTACTTC.

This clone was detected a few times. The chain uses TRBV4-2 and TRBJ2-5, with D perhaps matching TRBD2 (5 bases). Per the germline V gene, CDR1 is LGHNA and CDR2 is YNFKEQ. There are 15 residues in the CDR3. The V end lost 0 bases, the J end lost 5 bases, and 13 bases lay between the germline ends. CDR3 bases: TGTGCCAGCAGCCAAGAGGTTCCCGGCGGGGAGACCCAGTACTTC. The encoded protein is CASSQEVPGGETQYF.

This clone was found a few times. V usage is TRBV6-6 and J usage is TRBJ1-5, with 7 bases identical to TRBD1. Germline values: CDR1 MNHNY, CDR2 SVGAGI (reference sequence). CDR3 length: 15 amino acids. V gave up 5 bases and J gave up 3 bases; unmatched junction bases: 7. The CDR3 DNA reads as TGTGCCAGCAGTGTACCCGGGACAGTCAATCAGCCCCAGCATTTT. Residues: CASSVPGTVNQPQHF.